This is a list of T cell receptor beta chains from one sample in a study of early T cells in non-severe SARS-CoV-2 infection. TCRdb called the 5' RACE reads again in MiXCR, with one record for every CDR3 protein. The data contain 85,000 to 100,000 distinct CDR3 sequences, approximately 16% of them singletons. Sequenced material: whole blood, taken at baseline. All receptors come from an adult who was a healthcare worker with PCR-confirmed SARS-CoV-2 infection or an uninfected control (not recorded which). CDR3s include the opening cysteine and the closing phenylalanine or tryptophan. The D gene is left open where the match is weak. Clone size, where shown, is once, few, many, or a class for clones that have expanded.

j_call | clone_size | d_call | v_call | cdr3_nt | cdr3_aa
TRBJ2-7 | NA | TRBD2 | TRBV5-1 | TGCGCCAGCAGCTTGACTCTAGCGGGAAGCTACGAGCAGTACTTC | CASSLTLAGSYEQYF
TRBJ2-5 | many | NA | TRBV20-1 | TGCAGTGCTTTTCGGGAGATGAGAGAGACCCAGTACTTC | CSAFREMRETQYF
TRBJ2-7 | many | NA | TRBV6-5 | TGTGCCAGCAGTCCAGGGGTCTACGAGCAGTACTTC | CASSPGVYEQYF
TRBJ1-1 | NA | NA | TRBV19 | TGTGCCAGTAGTTTGAGCCCTAGCGTGGACACTGAAGCTTTCTTT | CASSLSPSVDTEAFF
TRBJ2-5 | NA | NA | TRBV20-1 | TGCAGTGCTAGACGGGCCGGACGTGGCGATTCGGAGACCCAGTACTTC | CSARRAGRGDSETQYF
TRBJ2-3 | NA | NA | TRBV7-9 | TGTGCCAGCAGCCATAAGACGAAGAGCACAGATACGCAGTATTTT | CASSHKTKSTDTQYF
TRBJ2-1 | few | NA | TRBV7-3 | TGTGCCAGCAGCTTAGGGGGGCGCACCGATGAGCAGTTCTTC | CASSLGGRTDEQFF
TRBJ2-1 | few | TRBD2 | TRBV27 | TGTGCCAGCAGTCATCAGCCGGGACTAGCCGGAGGGAATGAGCAGTTCTTC | CASSHQPGLAGGNEQFF
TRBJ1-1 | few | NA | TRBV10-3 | TGTGCCATCAGTGCGGGACACCCGAACACTGAAGCTTTCTTT | CAISAGHPNTEAFF
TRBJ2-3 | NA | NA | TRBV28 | TGTGCCAGCAGTTTAACAGCAGATACGCAGTATTTT | CASSLTADTQYF
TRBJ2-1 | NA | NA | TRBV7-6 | TGTGCCAGCAGCCGCTCTGGGGCGGGTGAGCAGTTCTTC | CASSRSGAGEQFF
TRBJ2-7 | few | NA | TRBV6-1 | TGTGCCAGCAGCCACGGGAGCTCCTACGAGCAGTACTTC | CASSHGSSYEQYF
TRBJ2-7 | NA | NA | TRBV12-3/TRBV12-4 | TGTGCCAGCAGTTTTGGAGGGAACGAGCAGTACTTC | CASSFGGNEQYF
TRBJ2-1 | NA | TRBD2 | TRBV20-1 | TGCAGTGCTAACCCAACTAGCGGGAGCTCCAATGAGCAGTTCTTC | CSANPTSGSSNEQFF
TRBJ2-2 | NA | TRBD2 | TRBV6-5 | TGTGCCAGTATGGGACTAGCGAGCGGTACCGGGGAGCTGTTTTTT | CASMGLASGTGELFF
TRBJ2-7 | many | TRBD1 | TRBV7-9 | TGTGCCAGCAGCCCAGAGACAGGGGGGTCCTACGAGCAGTACTTC | CASSPETGGSYEQYF
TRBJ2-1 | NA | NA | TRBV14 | TGTGCCAGCAGCCGAGGGACCTACAATGAGCAGTTCTTC | CASSRGTYNEQFF
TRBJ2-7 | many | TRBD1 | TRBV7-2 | TGTGCCAGCAGCTTAGGTGCAGGGGGCTACGAGCAGTACTTC | CASSLGAGGYEQYF
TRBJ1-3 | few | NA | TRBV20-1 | TGCAGTGCTAGCCCCCAGGGTCTGTACACCATATATTTT | CSASPQGLYTIYF
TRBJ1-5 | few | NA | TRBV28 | TGTGCCAGCAGCTTTTTAGACAGCCACAATCAGCCCCAGCATTTT | CASSFLDSHNQPQHF
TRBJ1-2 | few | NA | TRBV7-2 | TGTGCCAGCAGATTAGGAGAAGGCTACACCTTC | CASRLGEGYTF
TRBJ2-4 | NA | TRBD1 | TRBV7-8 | TGTGCCAGCAGCTTCAGGGGGCGCGACCTCGACATTCAGTACTTC | CASSFRGRDLDIQYF